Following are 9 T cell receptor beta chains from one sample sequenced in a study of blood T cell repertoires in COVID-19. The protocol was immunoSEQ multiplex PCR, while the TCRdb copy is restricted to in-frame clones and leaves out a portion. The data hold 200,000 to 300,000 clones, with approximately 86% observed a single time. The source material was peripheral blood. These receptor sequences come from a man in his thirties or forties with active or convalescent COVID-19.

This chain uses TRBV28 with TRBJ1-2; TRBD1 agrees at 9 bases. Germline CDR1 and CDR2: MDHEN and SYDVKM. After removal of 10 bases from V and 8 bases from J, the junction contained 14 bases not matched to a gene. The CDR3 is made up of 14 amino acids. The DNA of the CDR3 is TGTGCCACAATGGACCTACAGGGGGCTCGGGGCTACACCTTC. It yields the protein CATMDLQGARGYTF.

As DNA, the CDR3 is TGTGCCAGCCGACAGGGAATAAGTGAAAAACTGTTTTTT. As protein: CASRQGISEKLFF. The chain carries TRBV18 and TRBJ1-4; 7 bases are shared with TRBD1. J gave up 7 bases and V 8 bases, and 7 bases lay outside the gene matches. Germline CDR1 is KGHSH and CDR2 is LQKENI. The CDR3 length is 13 residues.

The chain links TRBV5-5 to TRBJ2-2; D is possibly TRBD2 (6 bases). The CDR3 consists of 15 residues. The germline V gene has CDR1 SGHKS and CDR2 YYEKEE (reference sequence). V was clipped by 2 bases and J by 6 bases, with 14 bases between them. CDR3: CASSLNSGGAGELFF. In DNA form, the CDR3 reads TGTGCCAGCAGCTTAAATTCTGGAGGGGCCGGGGAGCTGTTTTTT.

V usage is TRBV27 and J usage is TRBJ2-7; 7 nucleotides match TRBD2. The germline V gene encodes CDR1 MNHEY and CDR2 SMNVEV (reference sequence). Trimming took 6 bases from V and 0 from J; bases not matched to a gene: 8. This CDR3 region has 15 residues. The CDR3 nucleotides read TGTGCCAGCAGACCCGGGACTATGAGCTCCTACGAGCAGTACTTC. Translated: CASRPGTMSSYEQYF.

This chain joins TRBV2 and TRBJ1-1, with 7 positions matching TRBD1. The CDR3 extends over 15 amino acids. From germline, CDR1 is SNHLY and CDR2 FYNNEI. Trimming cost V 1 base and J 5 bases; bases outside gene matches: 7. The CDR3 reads CASSEGAGGRTEAFF. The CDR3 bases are TGTGCCAGCAGTGAAGGGGCAGGGGGGAGGACTGAAGCTTTCTTT.

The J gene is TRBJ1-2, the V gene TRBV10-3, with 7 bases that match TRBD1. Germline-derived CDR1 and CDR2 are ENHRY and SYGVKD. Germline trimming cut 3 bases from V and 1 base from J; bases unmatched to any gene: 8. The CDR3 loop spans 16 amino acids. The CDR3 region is CAISDQDRENNYGYTF. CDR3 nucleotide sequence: TGTGCCATCAGTGATCAAGACAGGGAGAATAACTATGGCTACACCTTC.

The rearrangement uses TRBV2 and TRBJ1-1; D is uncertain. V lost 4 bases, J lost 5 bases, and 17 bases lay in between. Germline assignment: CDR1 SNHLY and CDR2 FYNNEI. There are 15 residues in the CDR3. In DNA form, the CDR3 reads TGTGCCAGCAGTGCCCTCCATGGGAGTGGGACTGAAGCTTTCTTT. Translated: CASSALHGSGTEAFF.

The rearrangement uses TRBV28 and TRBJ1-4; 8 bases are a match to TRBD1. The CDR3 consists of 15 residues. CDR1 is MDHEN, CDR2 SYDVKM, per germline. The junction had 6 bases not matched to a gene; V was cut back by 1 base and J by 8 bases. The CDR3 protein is CASSLLDRGNEKLFF. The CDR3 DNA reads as TGTGCCAGCAGTTTATTAGACAGGGGAAACGAAAAACTGTTTTTT.

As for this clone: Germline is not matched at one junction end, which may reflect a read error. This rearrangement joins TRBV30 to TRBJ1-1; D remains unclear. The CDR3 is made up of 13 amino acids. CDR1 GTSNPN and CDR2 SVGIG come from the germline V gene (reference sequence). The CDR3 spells CAWSVGMNIEAFF. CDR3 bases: TGTGCCTGGAGTGTTGGTATGAACATTGAAGCTTTCTTT.